The next 15 T cell receptor beta chains were all read from a single sample in a study of CXCR3-negative and CXCR3-positive naive CD8 T cells. Their specific antigens are unknown. 5' RACE that incorporated UMI labels was used to prepare the TRB cDNA libraries. TCRdb reworked the 5' RACE reads into one entry per CDR3 protein, no DNA. This sample contains some 110,000 distinct CDR3 sequences. Study-wide results and caveats: CXCR3-positive naive cells carried more hydrophobic TRB CDR3s than CXCR3-negative ones.

The sample consisted of naive CXCR3+ CD8+ T cells from blood. As to subset: CD45RO-CCR7+CD27+CD95- naive CD8+ T cells expressing CXCR3 (TNR3+). These receptors all come from a human donor in good health. Some clones in this sample may be carry-over from other donors' samples.

The rearrangement joins TRBV5-6 to TRBJ2-1; checking the TCRdb D call of TRBD1 is not possible without DNA. The germline CDR1 and CDR2 sequences are SGHDT and YYEEEE. The CDR3 contains 16 residues. Here the CDR3 reads CASSLGGAGTNNEQFF.

The J gene is TRBJ1-4, the V gene TRBV10-3. Germline V gene lookup returns CDR1 ENHRY and CDR2 SYGVKD. The CDR3 loop spans 11 amino acids. CDR3 sequence: CAISDGEKLFF.

This sequence joins TRBV29-1 and TRBJ2-3; the TRBD1 assignment by TCRdb is unverifiable without DNA. This CDR3 contains 15 residues. The germline V gene encodes CDR1 SQVTM and CDR2 ANQGSEA. The CDR3 loop reads CSVAYTGGAADTQYF.

The chain couples TRBV4-2 to TRBJ2-7; there is no DNA to check the TCRdb D call of TRBD1. The CDR3 spans 14 residues. Germline loops: CDR1 LGHNA, CDR2 YNFKEQ. This CDR3 is CASSQNQGNYEQYF.

The rearrangement links TRBV20-1 to TRBJ2-5; TCRdb calls TRBD1, which cannot be checked without DNA. The CDR3 totals 14 residues. CDR1 is DFQATT, CDR2 SNEGSKA, per germline (reference sequence). The CDR3 sequence: CSARDRGEEETQYF.

This chain links TRBV4-3 with TRBJ2-7; the D call from TCRdb, TRBD2, cannot be confirmed without DNA. This CDR3 has 16 amino acids. Per germline, CDR1 LGHNA and CDR2 YSLEER. The CDR3 here is CASSQDSSGLLGEQYF.

The chain couples TRBV29-1 to TRBJ2-3. CDR3 length: 15 amino acids. Per germline, CDR1 SQVTM and CDR2 ANQGSEA. The CDR3 reads CSVEDLQVGTDTQYF.

The chain recombines TRBV29-1 with TRBJ1-3; TCRdb proposes TRBD1, but this gene call is untestable without DNA. The CDR3 sequence is 19 residues long. Germline-derived CDR1 and CDR2 are SQVTM and ANQGSEA. The CDR3 loop reads CSVEGPIRDSPAGGNTIYF.

This sequence joins TRBV7-9 and TRBJ1-1; the TCRdb D gene call, TRBD1, has no DNA to confirm it. Germline V gene sequence: CDR1 SEHNR, CDR2 FQNEAQ (reference sequence). The CDR3 runs 13 residues. CDR3 residues: CASRWTGGTEAFF.

The V gene is TRBV12-3 or TRBV12-4, the J gene TRBJ2-7; TCRdb lists TRBD1, though no DNA is available to test this call. The CDR3 runs 17 residues. Here the CDR3 reads CASSLTGTGPKVYEQYF.

The genes are TRBV7-8 and TRBJ2-1. CDR3 length: 15 amino acids. Germline loops: CDR1 SGHVS, CDR2 FQNEAQ. The CDR3 sequence is CASSLERNSYNEQFF.

The gene calls are TRBV9 and TRBJ2-1; the D gene TCRdb calls, TRBD2, cannot be checked with no DNA. The V gene's germline CDR1 is SGDLS and CDR2 YYNGEE. The CDR3 extends over 17 amino acids. The CDR3 sequence is CASSPKVGLALHNEQFF.

V is TRBV5-6 and J is TRBJ2-2; without DNA, the TCRdb call of TRBD1 cannot be checked. CDR1 is SGHDT and CDR2 is YYEEEE in the germline V gene. The CDR3 has 15 residues. The CDR3 protein is CASSIRRGYTGELFF.

V and J are TRBV29-1 and TRBJ2-7; TCRdb's assignment of TRBD1 cannot be checked, as there is no DNA. CDR3 length: 12 amino acids. Germline V gene data show CDR1 as SQVTM and CDR2 as ANQGSEA. CDR3 amino acids: CSVGSRGGEQYF.

V usage is TRBV29-1 and J usage is TRBJ2-5; the TCRdb D gene call, TRBD1, has no DNA to confirm it. Germline loops: CDR1 SQVTM, CDR2 ANQGSEA. The CDR3 covers 16 residues. CDR3 protein: CSVRLLPGQRKETQYF.